The 24 T cell receptor beta chains listed next were all sequenced from one sample in a study of regulatory T cells in long-lasting Graves disease. Time point reported: newly diagnosed GD, antithyroid drugs for less than 3 months. There was RNA extracted from PBMCs, and the TCR library was made from it. With iRepertoire HTBI primers and Arm-PCR of CDR3 regions, TCR beta libraries were built. TCRdb analysed the multiplex PCR reads with MiXCR anew, one entry per CDR3 protein. The table has about 620,000 distinct CDR3 sequences, about 16% seen once. The same specimen was also included in a second study, on T cells in Graves' hyperthyroidism and ophthalmopathy.

The sequences come from peripheral blood mononuclear cells (PBMCs), collected at new diagnosis, from a patient treated with antithyroid drugs. These receptors were collected from a woman aged 30 to 39 with Graves disease.

This clonotype was counted at least ten times. The rearrangement joins TRBV28 to TRBJ2-3; 9 bases match TRBD2. The CDR3 is 16 amino acids. The ends lost 6 bases at V and 0 bases at J; junction bases unmatched: 7. Germline loops: CDR1 MDHEN, CDR2 SYDVKM. The CDR3 DNA is TGTGCCAGCAGCACTCCAACTAGCGGGAGCACAGATACGCAGTATTTT. Protein: CASSTPTSGSTDTQYF.

The chain links TRBV3-1 to TRBJ2-2; 11 nucleotides line up with TRBD2. V lost 4 bases to trimming and J lost 4 bases; unmatched junction nucleotides: 11. This CDR3 is 18 amino acids long. Per germline, CDR1 LGHDT and CDR2 YNNKEL (reference sequence). The chain's CDR3 is CASSPLAGGPQGTGELFF. CDR3 sequence (DNA): TGTGCCAGCAGCCCCCTAGCGGGAGGCCCCCAAGGCACCGGGGAGCTGTTTTTT. The full variable domain, its missing parts supplied by reference TRBV3-1 and TRBJ2-2, is DTAVSQTPKYLVTQMGNDKSIKCEQNLGHDTMYWYKQDSKKFLKIMFSYNNKELIINETVPNRFSPKSPDKAHLNLHINSLELGDSAVYFCASSPLAGGPQGTGELFFGEGSRLTVL.

In its sample, this clonotype was seen many times. The V and J genes are TRBV20-1 and TRBJ2-5; D is undetermined. Trimming removed 1 base at V and 5 bases at J, with 2 bases between. The CDR3 sequence is 10 residues long. CDR1 and CDR2 (germline): DFQATT, SNEGSKA (reference sequence). In DNA form, the CDR3 reads TGCAGTGCTAGAGGCGAGACCCAGTACTTC. It is translated as CSARGETQYF.

The CDR3 loop is CASSLFRWPTVQETQYF. The CDR3 DNA follows: TGTGCCAGCAGCTTATTCAGATGGCCAACAGTCCAAGAGACCCAGTACTTC. This chain connects TRBV7-9 to TRBJ2-5; no definite D call. The germline gives CDR1 SEHNR, CDR2 FQNEAQ (reference sequence). V was clipped by 2 bases and J by 1 base, with 17 bases between them. CDR3 length: 17 residues.

At least ten counts were recorded for this clonotype. The chain uses TRBV28 and TRBJ2-7; D is undetermined. Germline V gene lookup returns CDR1 MDHEN and CDR2 SYDVKM. V shed 6 bases and J shed 5 bases, with 20 bases lying between them. The CDR3 loop spans 15 amino acids. CDR3 region: CASRDMAFGRDEQYF. The DNA of the CDR3 is TGTGCCAGCAGGGATATGGCGTTCGGTCGCGACGAGCAGTACTTC.

Note on this clonotype: At one boundary the junction diverges from the germline segment, which might be a read error. The chain has TRBV7-9 and TRBJ2-2, with D perhaps matching TRBD2 (6 bases). This CDR3 comprises 14 residues. Germline V gives CDR1 SEHNR, CDR2 FQNEAQ (reference sequence). The DNA of the CDR3 is TGTGCCAGCAGCGTAGCGCGGGGACCCGGGGAGCTGTTTTTT. This translates into CASSVARGPGELFF.

The chain links TRBV5-1 to TRBJ2-7; 8 bases align to TRBD1. With V trimmed by 2 bases and J by 4 bases, 5 bases remained unmatched. Germline lookup yields CDR1 SGHRS and CDR2 YFSETQ. This CDR3 is built from 14 residues. CDR3 sequence reads: CASSFDGQGYEQYF. In DNA, the CDR3 is TGCGCCAGCAGCTTCGATGGACAGGGATACGAGCAGTACTTC.

The chain employs TRBV19 and TRBJ2-1; no firm D call. The CDR3 covers 15 residues. Trimming stripped 3 bases from V and 0 bases from J, with 9 bases between. Per germline, CDR1 LNHDA and CDR2 SQIVND (reference sequence). The CDR3 DNA is TGTGCCAGTAGTATTCGGAGCGCCTCCTACAATGAGCAGTTCTTC. It codes for CASSIRSASYNEQFF.

The chain links TRBV20-1 to TRBJ1-6; D ambiguous. The V and J ends lost 1 base and 7 bases respectively, with 11 bases between them. The CDR3 has 14 amino acids. Germline-derived CDR1 and CDR2 are DFQATT and SNEGSKA (reference sequence). The CDR3 region has the DNA TGCAGTGCTAGAGGGGCAGAGTCGAATTCACCCCTCCACTTT. Translation: CSARGAESNSPLHF.

This clonotype was detected only a few times. The CDR3 is CAWSEGGNQPQHF. DNA for the CDR3: TGTGCCTGGAGTGAAGGAGGGAATCAGCCCCAGCATTTT. V and J are TRBV30 and TRBJ1-5, with D unclear. Trimming took 1 base from V and 4 from J, leaving 8 bases between them. CDR1 is GTSNPN, CDR2 SVGIG, per germline (reference sequence). This CDR3 contains 13 residues.

This rearrangement joins TRBV3-1 to TRBJ2-1; D not certain. CDR1 and CDR2 from the germline V gene are LGHDT and YNNKEL (reference sequence). V gave up 4 bases and J gave up 5 bases, with 12 bases separating them. This CDR3 spans 14 amino acids. The CDR3 sequence: CASSPIPINNEQFF. CDR3 in DNA: TGTGCCAGCAGCCCTATCCCAATAAACAATGAGCAGTTCTTC.

The CDR3 spells CATSARDPLYGYTF. In DNA, the CDR3 is TGTGCCACCAGTGCGAGAGACCCCCTTTATGGCTACACCTTC. V gene TRBV24-1 combines with J gene TRBJ1-2; D is undetermined. The CDR3 covers 14 residues. V dropped 5 bases and J dropped 5 bases, with 14 bases sitting between them. Germline loops: CDR1 KGHDR, CDR2 SFDVKD.

This clonotype was seen ten or more times. The V gene is TRBV28, the J gene TRBJ2-1, with 14 bases aligning to TRBD2. The CDR3 loop spans 16 amino acids. Germline V gene data show CDR1 as MDHEN and CDR2 as SYDVKM. The V gene end was trimmed by 6 bases and the J gene end by 6 bases; junction bases not matched to a gene: 7. The CDR3 reads CASRPLGLAGVNEQFF. The CDR3 DNA sequence: TGTGCCAGCAGACCTTTGGGACTAGCGGGAGTCAATGAGCAGTTCTTC.

This clonotype was detected only once. One base away lies a much larger clone, so this may be a sequencing read error. The CDR3 reads CASTPGRGSYYEQFF. The CDR3, as DNA: TGTGCCAGCACCCCAGGGAGGGGGTCGTACTACGAGCAGTTCTTC. The rearrangement uses TRBV10-3 and TRBJ2-1, with TRBD2 as a possible D gene (7 bases). Trimming took off 10 bases at V and 10 bases at J, with 26 bases between the two ends. The germline V gene has CDR1 ENHRY and CDR2 SYGVKD. This CDR3 region has 15 residues.

A remark on this clonotype: This could be a read error, since a much larger clone is one nucleotide away. The V call is TRBV20-1, the J call TRBJ2-1; 10 bases agree with TRBD1. The germline CDR1 and CDR2 sequences are DFQATT and SNEGSKA (reference sequence). Trimming took 5 bases from V and 12 from J; bases not matched to a gene: 25. The CDR3 loop spans 18 amino acids. CDR3 nucleotide sequence: TGCAGTGCTCTTCCCGGACAGGGGGAGAATATCTTTGCCCATGGGCAGTTCTTC. This gives the protein CSALPGQGENIFAHGQFF.

This clonotype was recorded many times. The chain recombines TRBV20-1 with TRBJ1-1, with 7 bases lining up with TRBD1. The length of the CDR3 is 17 residues. V gave up 0 bases and J gave up 7 bases; unmatched junction bases: 17. Germline lookup yields CDR1 DFQATT and CDR2 SNEGSKA (reference sequence). The CDR3 sequence is CSARDRQGSSTHYEAFF. Written as DNA, the CDR3 is TGCAGTGCTAGAGATCGACAGGGATCATCCACTCACTATGAAGCTTTCTTT.

This clonotype was seen at least ten times. The CDR3 DNA reads TGCAGTGCAGCCCTGACTCCTATTCGCACAGATACGCAGTATTTT. Its protein product is CSAALTPIRTDTQYF. The V and J genes are TRBV20-1 and TRBJ2-3; D uncertain. In germline, CDR1 is DFQATT, CDR2 SNEGSKA (reference sequence). The CDR3 is made up of 15 amino acids. Between the trimmed V and J ends, which lost 6 bases and 1 base, there was a span of 17 bases.

J is TRBJ2-7 and V is TRBV12-3 or TRBV12-4; TRBD2 might be the D (7 bases). The CDR3 has 13 amino acids. V was trimmed by 10 bases and J by 6 bases, leaving 19 bases between them. CDR3 sequence: CAIRGGPKGEQYF. The CDR3 coding sequence is TGTGCCATCCGCGGGGGCCCTAAGGGCGAGCAGTACTTC.

This clonotype was found many times. The chain is built from TRBV15 and TRBJ2-1; D remains unclear. CDR3 length: 14 amino acids. Trimming took off 1 base at V and 4 bases at J, with 8 bases between the two ends. From germline, CDR1 is LNHNV and CDR2 YYDKDF (reference sequence). CDR3 sequence: CATSRAGLYNEQFF. The CDR3 nucleotides are TGTGCCACCAGCAGAGCCGGCCTATACAATGAGCAGTTCTTC.

This clonotype was picked up many times. This chain links TRBV2 with TRBJ2-7; a weak D match, TRBD1 (5 bases). CDR3 length: 16 amino acids. Germline-derived CDR1 and CDR2 are SNHLY and FYNNEI. Trimming pared 3 bases from V and 3 bases from J, leaving 18 bases between. The CDR3, as DNA: TGTGCCAGCAGTGATAGGGGTGGCGGCATCAACTACGAGCAGTACTTC. Translating it yields CASSDRGGGINYEQYF. The full variable domain, rest sourced from reference TRBV2 and TRBJ2-7, is EPEVTQTPSHQVTQMGQEVILRCVPISNHLYFYWYRQILGQKVEFLVSFYNNEISEKSEIFDDQFSVERPDGSNFTLKIRSTKLEDSAMYFCASSDRGGGINYEQYFGPGTRLTVT.

This clonotype was counted many times. This chain uses TRBV7-2 with TRBJ2-3, with 8 bases aligning to TRBD2. CDR1 SGHTA and CDR2 FQGNSA come from the germline V gene. The CDR3 has 15 amino acids. Trimming removed 4 bases from V and 5 bases from J; junction bases left unmatched: 8. CDR3: CASSSTAGAVDTQYF. CDR3 sequence (DNA): TGTGCCAGCAGCTCGACAGCGGGAGCTGTAGATACGCAGTATTTT.

This clonotype was counted many times. The rearrangement uses TRBV12-3 or TRBV12-4 and TRBJ2-1; 7 nucleotides align to TRBD2. The V gene end was trimmed by 2 bases and the J gene end by 4 bases; junction bases not matched to a gene: 8. CDR3 length: 16 amino acids. This CDR3 is CASSLNSGSTYNEQFF. The CDR3 region has the DNA TGTGCCAGCAGTTTAAATAGCGGGTCAACATACAATGAGCAGTTCTTC.

This clonotype was seen a few times. With a much larger clone just one base away, this may be a read error. The J gene is TRBJ1-5, the V gene TRBV28; no firm D call. The germline V gene has CDR1 MDHEN and CDR2 SYDVKM. The CDR3 loop spans 14 amino acids. Here the CDR3 reads CAGSLSLSNQPQHF. As DNA, the CDR3 is TGTGCCGGCAGTTTATCTCTGAGCAATCAGCCCCAGCATTTT. Full variable domain (missing parts from reference TRBV28 and TRBJ1-5): DVKVTQSSRYLVKRTGEKVFLECVQDMDHENMFWYRQDPGLGLRLIYFSYDVKMKEKGDIPEGYSVSREKKERFSLILESASTNQTSMYLCAGSLSLSNQPQHFGDGTRLSIL.

This chain uses TRBV10-3 with TRBJ1-2; D is unclear. The ends were cut back, 7 bases at V and 8 bases at J, with 17 bases in the middle. The V gene's germline CDR1 is ENHRY and CDR2 SYGVKD. This CDR3 spans 13 amino acids. The CDR3 sequence is CAITGTGSAGYTF. As DNA, the CDR3 is TGTGCCATCACGGGCACCGGCTCCGCGGGCTACACCTTC.